This section outlines one TCR beta chain sequence together with its context. The antigen is unknown. The CDR3 consists of 14 residues. V was pared by 1 base and J by 2 bases, with 9 bases between. Germline CDR1 is SGHDT and CDR2 is YYEEEE. This sample stems from a study of cytomegalovirus exposure and HLA in healthy donors. Study conclusions and caveats: According to the study, about 180 TCR beta chains were cytomegalovirus-associated. Reported findings show TCR beta sequences accurately forecast HLA-A and HLA-B alleles in most subjects.

PCR employed 60 Vbeta and 13 Jbeta primers. Original handling: Later, some 79 million unique TCR beta chains were counted in an analysis, and about 10 million of them were shared. The assay was immunoSEQ multiplex PCR, and TCRdb's table has in-frame clones only and misses some. V and J calls and clone size follow that table, whereas D and trimming were derived from the DNA. The sample lists around 210,000 clones, around 80% occurring once. This rearrangement joins TRBV5-6 to TRBJ2-5, with TRBD1 as a possible D gene (6 bases). The sample was PBMCs. The origin of this receptor is a boy aged 5 to 17 in good health and CMV-seronegative. The CDR3 region has the DNA TGTGCCAGCAGCTTGCCGGGACAACAAGAGACCCAGTACTTC. Its translation: CASSLPGQQETQYF.